One and the same sample provided the 3 T cell receptor beta chains below, sequenced in a study of shared clonotypes between healthy human individuals (dated by TCRdb to the early 2020s). Library creation used the immunoSEQ multiplex PCR assay. Held by TCRdb, this immuneACCESS table contains in-frame sequences only and omits some clones. Under half of the omission traces to an unresolved V gene where checked; the cause of the rest is unknown. For this sample the table gives a few hundred thousand clones, of which approximately 79% were detected only once. More than 10% of the sample is taken by the ten largest. Sequenced material: PBMCs. The receptors come from a woman in her forties in good health. Some clones in this sample may be carry-over from other donors' samples.

The J gene is TRBJ1-1, the V gene TRBV30; the D gene is possibly TRBD1 (6 bases). CDR3 length: 14 amino acids. Trimming removed 0 bases from V and 0 bases from J, with 8 bases in between. Germline loops: CDR1 GTSNPN, CDR2 SVGIG (reference sequence). The CDR3 region is CAWSVTGLNTEAFF. The CDR3 DNA sequence: TGTGCCTGGAGTGTAACAGGGCTGAACACTGAAGCTTTCTTT.

A few counts support this clone. The V call is TRBV28, the J call TRBJ1-5; the D is unclear. Trimming removed 5 bases from V and 4 bases from J, with 9 bases in between. The CDR3 sequence is 13 residues long. The germline CDR1 and CDR2 sequences are MDHEN and SYDVKM. The CDR3 is CASSQSLNQPQHF. CDR3 DNA sequence: TGTGCCAGCAGTCAATCCCTTAATCAGCCCCAGCATTTT.

A remark on this clone: A much bigger clone sits one base away, suggesting this may be a read error. The rearrangement uses TRBV11-1 and TRBJ2-4, with TRBD1 matching over 8 bases. J gave up 13 bases and V 0 bases, and 8 bases lay outside the gene matches. Per the germline V gene, CDR1 is SGHAT and CDR2 is FQDESV (reference sequence). The CDR3 contains 14 residues. The CDR3 DNA sequence: TGTGCCAGCAGCTTAGCCTCCGGGACAGGACGACAGTACTTC. Translated: CASSLASGTGRQYF.